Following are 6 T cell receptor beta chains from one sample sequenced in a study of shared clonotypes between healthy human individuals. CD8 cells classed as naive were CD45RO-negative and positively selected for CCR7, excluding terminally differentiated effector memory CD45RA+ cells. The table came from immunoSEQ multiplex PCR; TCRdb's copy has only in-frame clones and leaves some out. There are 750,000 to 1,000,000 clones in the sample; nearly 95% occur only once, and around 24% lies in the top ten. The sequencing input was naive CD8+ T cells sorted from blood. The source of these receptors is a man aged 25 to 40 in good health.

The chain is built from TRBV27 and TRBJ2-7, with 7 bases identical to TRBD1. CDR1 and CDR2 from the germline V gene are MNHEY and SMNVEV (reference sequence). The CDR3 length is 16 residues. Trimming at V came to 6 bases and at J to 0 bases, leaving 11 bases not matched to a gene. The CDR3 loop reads CASRGRDSYRSYEQYF. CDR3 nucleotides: TGTGCCAGCAGGGGAAGGGACAGTTACCGCTCCTACGAGCAGTACTTC.

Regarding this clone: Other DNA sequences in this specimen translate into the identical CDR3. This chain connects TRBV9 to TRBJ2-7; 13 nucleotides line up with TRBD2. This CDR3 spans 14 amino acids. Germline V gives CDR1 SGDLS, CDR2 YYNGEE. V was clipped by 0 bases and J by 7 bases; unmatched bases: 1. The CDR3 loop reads CASSVEGLAGEQYF. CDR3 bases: TGTGCCAGCAGCGTAGAGGGACTAGCGGGAGAGCAGTACTTC.

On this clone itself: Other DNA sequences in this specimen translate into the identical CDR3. The CDR3 DNA sequence: TGTGCCAGCAGCGTAGCTAATGAGCAGTTCTTC. This translates into CASSVANEQFF. The gene calls are TRBV9 and TRBJ2-1; D uncertain. The CDR3 contains 11 residues. Per the germline V gene, CDR1 is SGDLS and CDR2 is YYNGEE. V was trimmed by 0 bases and J by 7 bases, leaving 2 bases between them.

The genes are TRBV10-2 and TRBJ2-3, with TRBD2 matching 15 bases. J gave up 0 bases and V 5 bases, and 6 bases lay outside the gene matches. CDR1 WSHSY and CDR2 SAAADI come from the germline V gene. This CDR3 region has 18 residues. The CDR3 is CASSTSGTSGGSTDTQYF. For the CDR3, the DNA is TGCGCCAGCAGTACCTCCGGGACTAGCGGGGGGAGCACAGATACGCAGTATTTT.

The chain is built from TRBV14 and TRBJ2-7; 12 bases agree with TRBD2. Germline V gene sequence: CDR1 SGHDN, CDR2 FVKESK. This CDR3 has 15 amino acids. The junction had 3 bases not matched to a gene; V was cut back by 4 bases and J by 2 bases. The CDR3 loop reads CASSPTSGSPYEQYF. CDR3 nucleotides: TGTGCCAGCAGCCCGACTAGCGGGAGTCCCTACGAGCAGTACTTC. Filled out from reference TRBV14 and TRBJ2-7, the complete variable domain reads EAGVTQFPSHSVIEKGQTVTLRCDPISGHDNLYWYRRVMGKEIKFLLHFVKESKQDESGMPNNRFLAERTGGTYSTLKVQPAELEDSGVYFCASSPTSGSPYEQYFGPGTRLTVT.

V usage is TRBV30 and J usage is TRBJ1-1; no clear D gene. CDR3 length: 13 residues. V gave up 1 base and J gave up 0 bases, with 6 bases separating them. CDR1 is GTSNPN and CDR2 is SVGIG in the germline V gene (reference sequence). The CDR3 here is CAWSEGVNTEAFF. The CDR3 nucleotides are TGTGCCTGGAGTGAGGGTGTGAACACTGAAGCTTTCTTT. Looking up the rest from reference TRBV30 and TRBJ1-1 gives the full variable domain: SQTIHQWPATLVQPVGSPLSLECTVEGTSNPNLYWYRQAAGRGLQLLFYSVGIGQISSEVPQNLSASRPQDRQFILSSKKLLLSDSGFYLCAWSEGVNTEAFFGQGTRLTVV.